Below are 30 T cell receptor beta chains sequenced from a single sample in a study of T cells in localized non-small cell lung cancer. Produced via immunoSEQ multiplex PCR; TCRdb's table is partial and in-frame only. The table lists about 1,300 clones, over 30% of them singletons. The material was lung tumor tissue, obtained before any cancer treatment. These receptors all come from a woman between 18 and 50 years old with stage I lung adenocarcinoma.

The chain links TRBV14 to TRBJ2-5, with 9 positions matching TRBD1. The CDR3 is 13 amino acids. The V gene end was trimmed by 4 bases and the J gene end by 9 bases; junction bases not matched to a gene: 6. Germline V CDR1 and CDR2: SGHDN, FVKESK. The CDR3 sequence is CASSLRTGVAQYF. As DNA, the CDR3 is TGTGCCAGCAGCCTCCGGACAGGGGTTGCCCAGTACTTC.

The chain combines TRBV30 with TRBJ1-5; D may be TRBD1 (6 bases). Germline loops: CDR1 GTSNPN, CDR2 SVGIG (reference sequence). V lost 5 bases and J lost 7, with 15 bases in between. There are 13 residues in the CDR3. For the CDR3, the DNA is TGTGCCTGGGGCGCGGGGGCGAGACAGCCCCAGCATTTT. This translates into CAWGAGARQPQHF.

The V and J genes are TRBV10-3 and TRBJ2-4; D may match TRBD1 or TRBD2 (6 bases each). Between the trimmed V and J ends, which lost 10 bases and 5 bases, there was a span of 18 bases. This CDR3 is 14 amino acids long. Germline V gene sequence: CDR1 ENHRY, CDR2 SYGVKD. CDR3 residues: CATLLGGRENIQYF. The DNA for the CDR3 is TGTGCCACCCTTCTGGGGGGCAGAGAAAACATTCAGTACTTC.

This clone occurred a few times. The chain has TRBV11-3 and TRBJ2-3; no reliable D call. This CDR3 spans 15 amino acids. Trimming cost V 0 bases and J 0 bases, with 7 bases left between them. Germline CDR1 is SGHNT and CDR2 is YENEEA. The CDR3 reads CASSLEGRSTDTQYF. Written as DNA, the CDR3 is TGTGCCAGCAGCTTAGAGGGCCGTAGCACAGATACGCAGTATTTT.

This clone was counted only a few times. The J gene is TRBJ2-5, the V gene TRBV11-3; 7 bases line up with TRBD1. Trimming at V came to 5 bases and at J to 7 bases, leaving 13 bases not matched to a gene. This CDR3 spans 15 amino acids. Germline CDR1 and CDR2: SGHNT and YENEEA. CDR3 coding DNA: TGTGCCAGCAGCAGGACCGGGACAGTGGTAGGGACCCAGTACTTC. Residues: CASSRTGTVVGTQYF.

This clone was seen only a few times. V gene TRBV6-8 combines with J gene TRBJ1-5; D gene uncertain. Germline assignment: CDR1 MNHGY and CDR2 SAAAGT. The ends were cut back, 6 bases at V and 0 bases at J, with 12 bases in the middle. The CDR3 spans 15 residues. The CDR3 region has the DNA TGTGCCAGCAGGGTGGACGGAACTAGCAATCAGCCCCAGCATTTT. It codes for CASRVDGTSNQPQHF.

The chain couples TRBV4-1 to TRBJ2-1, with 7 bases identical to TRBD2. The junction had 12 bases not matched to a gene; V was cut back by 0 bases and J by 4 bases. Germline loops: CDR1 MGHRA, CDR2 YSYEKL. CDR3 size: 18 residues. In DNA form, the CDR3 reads TGCGCCAGCAGCCAAGAGGTTTCGGGGCTAGCGGTATACAATGAGCAGTTCTTC. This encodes CASSQEVSGLAVYNEQFF.

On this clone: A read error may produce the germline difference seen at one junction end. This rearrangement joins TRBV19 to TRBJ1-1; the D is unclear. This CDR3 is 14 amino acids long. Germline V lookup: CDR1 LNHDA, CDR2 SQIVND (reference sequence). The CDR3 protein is CASSRTNLNAEAFF. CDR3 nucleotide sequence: TGTGCCAGTAGTAGGACGAACCTGAACGCTGAAGCTTTTTTT.

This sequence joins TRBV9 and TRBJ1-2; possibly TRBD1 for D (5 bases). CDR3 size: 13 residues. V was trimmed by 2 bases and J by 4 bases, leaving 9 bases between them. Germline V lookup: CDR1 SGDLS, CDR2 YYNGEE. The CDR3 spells CASSVRQSYGYTF. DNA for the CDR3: TGTGCCAGCAGCGTGCGACAGTCCTATGGCTACACCTTC.

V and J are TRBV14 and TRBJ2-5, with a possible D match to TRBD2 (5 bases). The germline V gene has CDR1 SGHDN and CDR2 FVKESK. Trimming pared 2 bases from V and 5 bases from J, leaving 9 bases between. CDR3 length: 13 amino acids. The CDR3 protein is CASSQSSAETQYF. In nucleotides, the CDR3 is TGTGCCAGCAGCCAAAGTAGCGCCGAGACCCAGTACTTC.

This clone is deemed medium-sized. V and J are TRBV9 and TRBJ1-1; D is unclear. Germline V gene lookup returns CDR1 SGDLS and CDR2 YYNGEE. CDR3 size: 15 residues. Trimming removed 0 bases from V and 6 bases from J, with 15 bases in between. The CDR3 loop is CASSVDPSGAAEAFF. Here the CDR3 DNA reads TGTGCCAGCAGCGTAGACCCCTCAGGTGCGGCTGAAGCTTTCTTT.

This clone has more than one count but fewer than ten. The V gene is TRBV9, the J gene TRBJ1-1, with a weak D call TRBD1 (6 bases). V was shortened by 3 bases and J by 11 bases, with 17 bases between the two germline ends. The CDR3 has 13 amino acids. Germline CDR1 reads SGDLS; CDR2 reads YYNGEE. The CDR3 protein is CASSATGSGAAFF. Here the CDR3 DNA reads TGTGCCAGCAGCGCCACAGGGAGCGGGGCGGCTTTCTTT.

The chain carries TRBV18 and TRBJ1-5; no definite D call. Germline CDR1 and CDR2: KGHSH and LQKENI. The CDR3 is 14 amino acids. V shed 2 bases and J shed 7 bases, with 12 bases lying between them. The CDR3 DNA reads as TGTGCCAGCTCACCAGTGGGAAGCGGGCAGCCCCAGCATTTT. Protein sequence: CASSPVGSGQPQHF.

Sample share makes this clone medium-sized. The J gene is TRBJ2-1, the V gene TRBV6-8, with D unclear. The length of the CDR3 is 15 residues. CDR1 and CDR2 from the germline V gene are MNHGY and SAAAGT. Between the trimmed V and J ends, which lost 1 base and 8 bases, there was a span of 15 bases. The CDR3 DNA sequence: TGTGCCAGCAGTTACTTCTTTGAATCGCGCTATGAGCAGTTCTTC. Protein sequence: CASSYFFESRYEQFF.

As DNA, the CDR3 is TGCGCCAGCAGTAATCTACAGGGACACTATGGCTACACCTTC. Protein product: CASSNLQGHYGYTF. The chain uses TRBV5-1 and TRBJ1-2, with D maybe TRBD1 (6 bases). V was clipped by 5 bases and J by 3 bases, with 14 bases between them. The CDR3 runs to 14 residues. Germline values: CDR1 SGHRS, CDR2 YFSETQ. Combining the CDR3 with reference TRBV5-1 and TRBJ1-2 gives the whole variable domain KAGVTQTPRYLIKTRGQQVTLSCSPISGHRSVSWYQQTPGQGLQFLFEYFSETQRNKGNFPGRFSGRQFSNSRSEMNVSTLELGDSALYLCASSNLQGHYGYTFGSGTRLTVV.

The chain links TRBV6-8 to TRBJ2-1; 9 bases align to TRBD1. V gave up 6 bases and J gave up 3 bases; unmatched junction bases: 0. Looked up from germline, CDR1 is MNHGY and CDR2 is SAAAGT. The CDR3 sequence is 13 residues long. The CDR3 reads CASRTGGYNEQFF. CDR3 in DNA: TGTGCCAGCAGGACAGGGGGCTACAATGAGCAGTTCTTC.

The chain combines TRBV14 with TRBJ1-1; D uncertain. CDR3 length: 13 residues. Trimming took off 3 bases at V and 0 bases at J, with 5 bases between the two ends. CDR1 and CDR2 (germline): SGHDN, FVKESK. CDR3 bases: TGTGCCAGCAGCCAGGGAATGAACACTGAAGCTTTCTTT. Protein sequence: CASSQGMNTEAFF.

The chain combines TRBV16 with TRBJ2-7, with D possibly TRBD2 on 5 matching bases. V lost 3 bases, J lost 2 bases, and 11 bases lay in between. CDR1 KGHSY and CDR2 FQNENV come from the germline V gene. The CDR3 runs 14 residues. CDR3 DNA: TGTGCCAGCAGCCACTACCGGACTGCCTACGAGCAGTACTTC. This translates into CASSHYRTAYEQYF.

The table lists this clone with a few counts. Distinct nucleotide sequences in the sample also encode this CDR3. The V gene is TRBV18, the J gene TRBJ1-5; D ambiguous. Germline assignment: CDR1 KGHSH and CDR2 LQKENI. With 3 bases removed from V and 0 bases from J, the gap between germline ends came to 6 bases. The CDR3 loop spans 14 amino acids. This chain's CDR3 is CASSPDYSNQPQHF. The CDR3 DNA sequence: TGTGCCAGCTCACCCGATTATAGCAATCAGCCCCAGCATTTT. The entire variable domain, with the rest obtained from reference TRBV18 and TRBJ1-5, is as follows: NAGVMQNPRHLVRRRGQEARLRCSPMKGHSHVYWYRQLPEEGLKFMVYLQKENIIDESGMPKERFSAEFPKEGPSILRIQQVVRGDSAAYFCASSPDYSNQPQHFGDGTRLSIL.

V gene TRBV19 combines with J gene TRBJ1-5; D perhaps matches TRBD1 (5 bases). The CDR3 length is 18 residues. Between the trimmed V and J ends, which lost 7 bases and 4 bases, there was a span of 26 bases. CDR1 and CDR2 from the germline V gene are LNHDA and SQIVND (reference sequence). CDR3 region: CASTLARQGAVPNQPQHF. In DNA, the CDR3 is TGTGCCAGTACCCTGGCCAGGCAGGGTGCGGTCCCGAATCAGCCCCAGCATTTT.

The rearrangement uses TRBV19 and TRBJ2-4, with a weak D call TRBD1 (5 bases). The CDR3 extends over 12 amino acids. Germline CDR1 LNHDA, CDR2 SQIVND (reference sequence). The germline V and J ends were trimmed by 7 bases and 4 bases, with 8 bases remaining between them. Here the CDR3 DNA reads TGTGCCAGTAATGACAGAAAAAACATTCAGTACTTC. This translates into CASNDRKNIQYF.

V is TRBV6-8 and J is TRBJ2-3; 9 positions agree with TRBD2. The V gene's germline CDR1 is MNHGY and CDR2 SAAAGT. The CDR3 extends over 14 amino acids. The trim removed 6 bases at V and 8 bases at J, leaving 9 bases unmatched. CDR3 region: CASSYGLAGRTQYF. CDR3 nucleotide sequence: TGTGCCAGCAGCTACGGGCTAGCGGGACGTACGCAGTATTTT.

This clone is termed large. CDR3 in amino acids: CASSTGQGLNQPQHF. The CDR3 bases are TGTGCCAGCAGCACTGGACAGGGGCTGAATCAGCCCCAGCATTTT. The chain joins TRBV6-8 to TRBJ1-5; 9 bases are a match to TRBD1. Per germline, CDR1 MNHGY and CDR2 SAAAGT. The CDR3 sequence is 15 residues long. Unmatched junction bases numbered 7, after V lost 6 bases and J lost 4 bases.

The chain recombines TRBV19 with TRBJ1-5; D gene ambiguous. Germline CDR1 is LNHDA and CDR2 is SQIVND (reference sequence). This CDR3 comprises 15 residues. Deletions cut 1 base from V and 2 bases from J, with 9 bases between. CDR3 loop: CASSIGALGNQPQHF. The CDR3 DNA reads TGTGCCAGTAGTATAGGTGCGTTGGGCAATCAGCCCCAGCATTTT.

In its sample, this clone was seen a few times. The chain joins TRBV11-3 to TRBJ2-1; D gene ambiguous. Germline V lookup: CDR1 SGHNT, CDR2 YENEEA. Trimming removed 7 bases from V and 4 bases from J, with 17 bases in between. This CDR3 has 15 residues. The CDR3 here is CASTPGRSLYNEQFF. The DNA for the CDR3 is TGTGCCAGCACCCCGGGTCGATCCCTTTACAATGAGCAGTTCTTC.

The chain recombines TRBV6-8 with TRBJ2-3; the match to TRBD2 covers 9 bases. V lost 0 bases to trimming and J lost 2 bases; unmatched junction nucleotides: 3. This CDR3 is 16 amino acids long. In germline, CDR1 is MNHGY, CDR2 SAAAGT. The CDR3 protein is CASSYSTSGHTDTQYF. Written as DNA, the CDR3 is TGTGCCAGCAGTTACTCTACTAGCGGGCACACAGATACGCAGTATTTT.

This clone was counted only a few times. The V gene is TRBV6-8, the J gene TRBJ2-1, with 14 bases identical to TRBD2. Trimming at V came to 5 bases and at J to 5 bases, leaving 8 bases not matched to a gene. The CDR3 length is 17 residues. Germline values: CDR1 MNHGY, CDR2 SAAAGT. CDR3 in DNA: TGTGCCAGCAGTCCCATCGGGACTAGCGGGAGAAACAATGAGCAGTTCTTC. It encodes CASSPIGTSGRNNEQFF.

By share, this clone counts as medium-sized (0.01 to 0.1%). Here the CDR3 DNA reads TGTGCCAGCAGCTTACCCCCAGGATTGAACACTGAAGCTTTCTTT. Amino acid sequence: CASSLPPGLNTEAFF. This chain connects TRBV11-3 to TRBJ1-1; no clear D. With 2 bases removed from V and 0 bases from J, the gap between germline ends came to 10 bases. CDR3 length: 15 amino acids. The germline gives CDR1 SGHNT, CDR2 YENEEA.

In DNA form, the CDR3 reads TGTGCCAGTACCCGAGCGAACGATGAGCAGTTCTTC. This translates into CASTRANDEQFF. V usage is TRBV19 and J usage is TRBJ2-1; D is unresolved. Trimming removed 7 bases from V and 8 bases from J, with 12 bases in between. This CDR3 spans 12 amino acids. The V gene's germline CDR1 is LNHDA and CDR2 SQIVND (reference sequence).

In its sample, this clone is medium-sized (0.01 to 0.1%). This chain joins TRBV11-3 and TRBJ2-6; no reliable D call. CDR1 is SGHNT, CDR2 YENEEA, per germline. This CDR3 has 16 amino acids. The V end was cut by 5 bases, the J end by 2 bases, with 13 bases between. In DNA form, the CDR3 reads TGTGCCAGCAGCCCCTTTGGAAGGCCTGGGGCCAACGTCCTGACTTTC. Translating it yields CASSPFGRPGANVLTF.